This TCR beta chain came from a study of T cells in Graves' hyperthyroidism and ophthalmopathy. Study-level information: Peripheral blood collection took place at initial diagnosis, before any treatment. Study observations and caveats: Blood also contained most expanded thyroid clonotypes above 0.001.

On this clonotype itself: Its antigen is not known.

This sample holds PBMCs from roughly 10 ml fresh peripheral blood. What was amplified from RNA transcripts were TCR beta CDR3 regions. HTBI primers were used for first-round RT-PCR of the TCR CDR3. A single record per CDR3 protein comes from TCRdb applying MiXCR to the multiplex PCR reads. This table has 350,000 to 450,000 distinct CDR3 sequences, over 12% appearing once. Per the germline V gene, CDR1 is MDHEN and CDR2 is SYDVKM. The CDR3 consists of 12 residues. V was pared by 4 bases and J by 10 bases, with 11 bases between. Source material: blood. This chain connects TRBV28 to TRBJ2-1; TRBD2 is a possible D gene (5 bases). The clonotype was recovered from a man aged 50-59 years with Graves' ophthalmopathy. The CDR3 protein is CASSYSGGEQFF. CDR3 nucleotides: TGTGCCAGCAGTTATTCTGGAGGAGAGCAGTTCTTC.